Listed below are T cell receptor beta chains from one sample, sequenced in a study of blood T cell repertoires in COVID-19. TCRdb keeps only in-frame clones here, not all; method: immunoSEQ multiplex PCR. The sample shows under 150,000 clones, over 65% of them seen only once. The sample consisted of peripheral blood. These receptors all stem from a woman of 80 years or more with active or convalescent COVID-19. The CDR3 runs from the conserved cysteine through the conserved F or W. The order of the fields is CDR3 length, J gene, V gene, CDR3 protein.

>14|TRBJ2-7|TRBV28
CASSLAGYGYEQYF
>14|TRBJ2-3|TRBV27
CASRPRSSTDTQYF
>14|TRBJ1-2|TRBV3-1/TRBV3-2
CASSRDRGNDGYTF
>15|TRBJ2-1|TRBV7-2
CASSLLAGGPNEQFF
>16|TRBJ2-1|TRBV5-3
CARSLRLADPYNEQFF
>18|TRBJ2-3|TRBV2
CASSEASGGPSSTDTQYF
>15|TRBJ1-5|TRBV2
CASSRREGGNQPQHF
>15|TRBJ1-2|TRBV4-1
CASSQDDRGNYGYTF
>16|TRBJ1-4|TRBV5-5
CASSRTQPATNEKLFF
>13|TRBJ1-2|TRBV2
CASRGQEIYGYTF
>13|TRBJ1-1|TRBV6-2/TRBV6-3
CASSPGGYTEAFF
>17|TRBJ2-5|TRBV2
CASSEDRVISTLETQYF
>15|TRBJ1-2|TRBV5-6
CASSLNYGSIYGYTF
>15|TRBJ2-1|TRBV6-2/TRBV6-3
CASSLSGLAGNEQFF
>14|TRBJ1-2|TRBV28
CASDQGGGGYGYTF